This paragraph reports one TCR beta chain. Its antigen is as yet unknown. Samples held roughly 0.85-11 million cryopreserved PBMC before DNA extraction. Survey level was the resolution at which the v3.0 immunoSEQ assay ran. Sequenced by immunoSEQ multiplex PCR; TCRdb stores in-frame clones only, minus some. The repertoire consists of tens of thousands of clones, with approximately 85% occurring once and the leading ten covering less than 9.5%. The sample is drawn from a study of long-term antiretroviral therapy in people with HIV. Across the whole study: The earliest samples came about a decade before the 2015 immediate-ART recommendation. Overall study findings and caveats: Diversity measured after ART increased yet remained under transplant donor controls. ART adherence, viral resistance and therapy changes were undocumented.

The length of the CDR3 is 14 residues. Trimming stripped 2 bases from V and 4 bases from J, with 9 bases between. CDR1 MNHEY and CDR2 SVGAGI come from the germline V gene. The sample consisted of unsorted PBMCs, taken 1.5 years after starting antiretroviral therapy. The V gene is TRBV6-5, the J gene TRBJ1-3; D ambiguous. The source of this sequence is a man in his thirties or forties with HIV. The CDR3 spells CASSYANTGNTIYF. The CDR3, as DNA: TGTGCCAGCAGTTACGCGAACACGGGAAACACCATATATTTT.